A single sample gave rise to the 10 T cell receptor beta chains below, sequenced in a study of blood T cell repertoires in COVID-19. Sequenced by immunoSEQ multiplex PCR; TCRdb stores in-frame clones only, minus some. The profile shows fewer than 300,000 clones, around 90% of them singletons. The sample comprised peripheral blood. The source is a person aged 18 to 29 with COVID-19, enrolled during active disease.

This clone was picked up one time. This rearrangement joins TRBV2 to TRBJ2-7, with 7 bases that match TRBD1. With V trimmed by 5 bases and J by 5 bases, 6 bases remained unmatched. The CDR3 runs to 13 residues. Germline V lookup: CDR1 SNHLY, CDR2 FYNNEI. The CDR3 nucleotides are TGTGCCAGCAGTCCGTACAGGGGAAACGAGCAGTACTTC. It codes for CASSPYRGNEQYF.

The chain recombines TRBV13 with TRBJ2-1, with TRBD2 identical over 11 bases. Germline assignment: CDR1 PRHDT and CDR2 FYEKMQ (reference sequence). The junction had 7 bases not matched to a gene; V was cut back by 2 bases and J by 4 bases. The CDR3 is 17 residues long. The CDR3 is CASSLQGWTSGYNEQFF. CDR3 nucleotides: TGTGCCAGCAGCTTACAAGGATGGACTAGCGGGTACAATGAGCAGTTCTTC.

The V and J genes are TRBV5-1 and TRBJ1-5, with TRBD1 matching 8 bases. Per germline, CDR1 SGHRS and CDR2 YFSETQ. The ends lost 4 bases at V and 0 bases at J; junction bases unmatched: 3. This CDR3 comprises 15 residues. CDR3 sequence: CASSPTGDSNQPQHF. CDR3 coding DNA: TGCGCCAGCAGCCCGACAGGGGATAGCAATCAGCCCCAGCATTTT.

The chain combines TRBV7-9 with TRBJ1-5; TRBD1 matches 9 bases. The trim removed 4 bases at V and 11 bases at J, leaving 3 bases unmatched. Germline V gives CDR1 SEHNR, CDR2 FQNEAQ (reference sequence). This CDR3 has 12 amino acids. The CDR3 protein is CASSSDRGAQHF. The CDR3 region has the DNA TGTGCCAGCAGCTCGGACAGGGGCGCCCAGCATTTT. Variable domain in full (rest from reference TRBV7-9 and TRBJ1-5): DTGVSQNPRHKITKRGQNVTFRCDPISEHNRLYWYRQTLGQGPEFLTYFQNEAQLEKSRLLSDRFSAERPKGSFSTLEIQRTEQGDSAMYLCASSSDRGAQHFGDGTRLSIL.

The genes are TRBV11-2 and TRBJ2-4; D gene uncertain. Trimming cost V 5 bases and J 1 base, with 6 bases left between them. The CDR3 loop spans 13 amino acids. Looked up from germline, CDR1 is SGHAT and CDR2 is FQNNGV. The CDR3 sequence is CASSPVAKNIQYF. Here the CDR3 DNA reads TGTGCCAGCAGCCCCGTGGCCAAAAACATTCAGTACTTC.

The chain links TRBV25-1 to TRBJ1-5; unclear D gene. Trimming cost V 4 bases and J 3 bases, with 10 bases left between them. CDR3 length: 14 amino acids. Germline CDR1 and CDR2: MGHDK and SYGVNS. This CDR3 reads CASSGAGANQPQHF. The CDR3 DNA is TGTGCCAGCAGTGGTGCGGGCGCCAATCAGCCCCAGCATTTT.

The V and J genes are TRBV6-6 and TRBJ1-3; D is undetermined. The germline V gene encodes CDR1 MNHNY and CDR2 SVGAGI (reference sequence). Trimming cost V 2 bases and J 7 bases, with 12 bases left between them. The CDR3 runs 14 residues. CDR3 sequence: CASSYPTSGNTIYF. CDR3 nucleotide sequence: TGTGCCAGCAGTTACCCTACATCGGGTAACACCATATATTTT.

This chain connects TRBV19 to TRBJ2-4, with a tentative D call TRBD2 (7 bases). Trimming left V 7 bases short and J 5 bases short, with 21 bases between. From germline, CDR1 is LNHDA and CDR2 SQIVND (reference sequence). CDR3 length: 16 residues. The CDR3 sequence: CASTDFGGGRENIQYF. For the CDR3, the DNA is TGTGCCAGTACCGACTTTGGGGGGGGCAGAGAAAACATTCAGTACTTC.

The chain links TRBV24-1 to TRBJ2-3, with 7 positions matching TRBD2. Germline assignment: CDR1 KGHDR and CDR2 SFDVKD. V lost 1 base, J lost 3 bases, and 6 bases stayed unmatched. CDR3 length: 16 amino acids. CDR3 bases: TGTGCCACCAGTGATTTAGGCGGGAGAGGGACAGATACGCAGTATTTT. It translates to CATSDLGGRGTDTQYF.

The chain has TRBV15 and TRBJ1-3; 12 bases agree with TRBD1. This CDR3 is built from 19 residues. Germline loops: CDR1 LNHNV, CDR2 YYDKDF (reference sequence). V lost 5 bases, J lost 0 bases, and 11 bases stayed unmatched. The CDR3: CATSGGTGGYRYSGNTIYF. The CDR3 DNA follows: TGTGCCACCAGCGGGGGGACAGGGGGCTATAGATACTCTGGAAACACCATATATTTT.